This T cell receptor (beta chain) was identified in a study of OX40 agonist ivuxolimab in advanced cancers. The table came from immunoSEQ multiplex PCR; TCRdb's copy has only in-frame clones and leaves some out. The table has roughly 100,000 clones, 84% seen once; the top ten hold about 1.1%. V lost 3 bases and J lost 0, with 5 bases in between. The length of the CDR3 is 14 residues. Germline V gene lookup returns CDR1 LGHNA and CDR2 YNFKEQ. The clonotype was recovered from an adult with an advanced solid tumor such as melanoma, head and neck, liver or kidney cancer. Sequencing used CD4+ or CD8+ T cells sorted from blood, obtained in a trial of the OX40 agonist ivuxolimab. This chain joins TRBV4-2 and TRBJ2-2; D is uncertain. This CDR3 reads CASSQQTNTGELFF. The CDR3 DNA sequence: TGTGCCAGCAGCCAGCAGACGAACACCGGGGAGCTGTTTTTT.